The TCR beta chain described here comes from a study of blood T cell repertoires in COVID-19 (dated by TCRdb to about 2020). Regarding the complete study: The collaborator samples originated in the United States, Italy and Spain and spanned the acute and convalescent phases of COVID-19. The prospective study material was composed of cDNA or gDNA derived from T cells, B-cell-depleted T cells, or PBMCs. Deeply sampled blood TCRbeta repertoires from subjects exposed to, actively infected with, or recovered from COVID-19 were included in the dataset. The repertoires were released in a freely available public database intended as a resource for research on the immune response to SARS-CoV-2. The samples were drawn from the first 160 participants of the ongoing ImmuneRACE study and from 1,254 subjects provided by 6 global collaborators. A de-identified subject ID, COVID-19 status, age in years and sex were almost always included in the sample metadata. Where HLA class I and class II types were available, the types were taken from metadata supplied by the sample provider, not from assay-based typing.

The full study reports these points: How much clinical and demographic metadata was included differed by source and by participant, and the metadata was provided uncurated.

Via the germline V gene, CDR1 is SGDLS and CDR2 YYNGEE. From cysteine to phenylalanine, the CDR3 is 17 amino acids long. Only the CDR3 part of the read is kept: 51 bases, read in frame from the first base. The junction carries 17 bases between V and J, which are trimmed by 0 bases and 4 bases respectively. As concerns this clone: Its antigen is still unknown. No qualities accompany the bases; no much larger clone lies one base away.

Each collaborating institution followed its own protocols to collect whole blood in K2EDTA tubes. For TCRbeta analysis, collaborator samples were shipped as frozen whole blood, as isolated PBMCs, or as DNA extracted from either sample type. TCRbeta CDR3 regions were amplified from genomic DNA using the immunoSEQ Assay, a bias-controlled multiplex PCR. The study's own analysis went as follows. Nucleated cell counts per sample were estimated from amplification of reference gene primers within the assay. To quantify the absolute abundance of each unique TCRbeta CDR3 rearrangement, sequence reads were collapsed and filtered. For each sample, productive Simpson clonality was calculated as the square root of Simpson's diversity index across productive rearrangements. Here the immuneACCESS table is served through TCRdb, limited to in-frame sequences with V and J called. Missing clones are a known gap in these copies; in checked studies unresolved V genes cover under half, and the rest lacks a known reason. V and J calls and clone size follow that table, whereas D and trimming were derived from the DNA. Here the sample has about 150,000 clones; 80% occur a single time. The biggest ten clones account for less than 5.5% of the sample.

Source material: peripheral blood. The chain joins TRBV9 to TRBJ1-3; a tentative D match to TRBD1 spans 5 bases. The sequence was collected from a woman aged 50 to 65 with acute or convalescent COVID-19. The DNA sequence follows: TGTGCCAGCAGCGTAGGTCAGGGTCGAGGTACCGGAAACACCATATATTTT. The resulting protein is CASSVGQGRGTGNTIYF.